This T cell receptor beta chain was captured in a study of T cell responses to AZD1222 COVID-19 vaccine. Turning to this clone: Its antigen remains unknown.

TCRdb's copy holds only in-frame clones and misses some; the assay was immunoSEQ multiplex PCR. The sample records about 140,000 clones, just over 90% being singletons. The CDR3 is 14 residues long. The V gene's germline CDR1 is SGHRS and CDR2 YFSETQ. The ends were cut back, 0 bases at V and 4 bases at J, with 11 bases in the middle. General study findings and limits: Seropositive status at baseline applied to only five to seven AZD1222 recipients.

The receptor was derived from an adult in good health. The input for sequencing was peripheral blood, taken on day 0 of AZD1222 vaccination. The rearrangement uses TRBV5-1 and TRBJ2-7; tentatively, D is TRBD2 (6 bases). The CDR3, as DNA: TGCGCCAGCAGCTTGGGGGCGGGAACTTACGAGCAGTACTTC. Its protein is CASSLGAGTYEQYF.